What follows are 16 T cell receptor beta chains derived from one specimen sequenced in a study of cytomegalovirus exposure and HLA in healthy donors (dated by TCRdb to about 2017). The library was obtained by the immunoSEQ multiplex PCR assay. For the multiplex PCR, a mixture combining 60 forward primers for TCR Vbeta segments and 13 reverse primers for TCR Jbeta segments was used. The table was pulled from immuneACCESS by TCRdb, which kept in-frame rearrangements only. Such tables lose some clones; where checked, under half of the loss comes from unresolved V genes, and the rest has no known cause. Within this sample are about 140,000 clones, with under 85% of them counted one time only. The ten top clones hold more than 0.75% of the sample. Sequenced material: PBMCs. The receptor set was obtained from a young man in good health and CMV-seronegative.

The chain combines TRBV2 with TRBJ2-3; possibly TRBD1 for D (6 bases). The CDR3 sequence is 20 residues long. V lost 6 bases to trimming and J lost 1 base, with 29 bases between them. Germline CDR1 and CDR2: SNHLY and FYNNEI. CDR3 coding DNA: TGTGCCAGCAGCTCACTTACAGGGACGGAACCTCCTGGGGGCACAGATACGCAGTATTTT. Protein product: CASSSLTGTEPPGGTDTQYF.

The sample holds a few counts of this clone. The chain combines TRBV12-5 with TRBJ2-7; TRBD1 matches at 9 bases. The V and J ends lost 7 bases and 5 bases, in that order; junction bases with no gene match: 9. Per the germline V gene, CDR1 is LGHNT and CDR2 is FRNRAP. The CDR3 is made up of 14 amino acids. CDR3 region: CASASGTGRNEQYF. In nucleotides, the CDR3 is TGTGCTAGTGCCTCCGGGACAGGGAGGAACGAGCAGTACTTC.

This clone was seen only a few times. This chain connects TRBV5-4 to TRBJ2-7; 7 positions agree with TRBD1. The CDR3 is 13 residues long. J lost 2 bases, V lost 4 bases, and 3 bases had no gene match. CDR1 is SGHNT and CDR2 is YYREEE in the germline V gene (reference sequence). The CDR3 loop reads CASSPGTAYEQYF. The CDR3 DNA follows: TGTGCCAGCAGCCCCGGGACAGCCTACGAGCAGTACTTC.

This clone was seen a single time. J is TRBJ2-5 and V is TRBV12-5; D is uncertain. Trimming took 0 bases from V and 5 from J, leaving 4 bases between them. Germline V gene lookup returns CDR1 LGHNT and CDR2 FRNRAP. There are 12 residues in the CDR3. The CDR3 region is CASGLVRETQYF. CDR3 DNA: TGTGCTAGTGGTTTGGTACGGGAGACCCAGTACTTC.

This clone was detected once. The genes are TRBV7-3 and TRBJ2-3, with TRBD2 identical over 7 bases. In germline, CDR1 is SGHTA, CDR2 FQGTGA. J lost 1 base, V lost 1 base, and 2 bases had no gene match. This CDR3 is 15 amino acids long. In DNA, the CDR3 is TGTGCCAGCAGCTTAATGGGGGGGGGCACAGATACGCAGTATTTT. This translates into CASSLMGGGTDTQYF.

J is TRBJ1-2 and V is TRBV27; 8 nucleotides agree with TRBD1. The CDR3 covers 14 residues. Germline V CDR1 and CDR2: MNHEY, SMNVEV (reference sequence). V lost 6 bases to trimming and J lost 7 bases; unmatched junction nucleotides: 10. The CDR3 sequence is CASRSGTGSFGYTF. The CDR3, as DNA: TGTGCCAGCAGATCCGGGACAGGATCCTTTGGCTACACCTTC.

The rearrangement uses TRBV7-9 and TRBJ1-4, with D maybe TRBD1 (5 bases). The germline CDR1 and CDR2 sequences are SEHNR and FQNEAQ (reference sequence). Trimming took 8 bases from V and 4 from J, leaving 11 bases between them. This CDR3 has 13 residues. The CDR3 spells CASGEGVNEKLFF. Here the CDR3 DNA reads TGTGCCAGCGGGGAAGGGGTTAATGAAAAACTGTTTTTT.

Note on this clone: At the DNA level, this CDR3 is encoded by other sequences in the same sample as well. The gene calls are TRBV7-6 and TRBJ2-7; D unclear. CDR3 length equals 13 residues. The V end was cut by 1 base, the J end by 7 bases, with 11 bases between. In germline, CDR1 is SGHVS, CDR2 FNYEAQ. CDR3 residues: CASSLGTGEEQYF. For the CDR3, the DNA is TGTGCCAGCAGCTTAGGTACTGGAGAAGAGCAGTACTTC.

This sequence joins TRBV7-2 and TRBJ1-2; possible D gene TRBD1, 5 bases. The germline V gene encodes CDR1 SGHTA and CDR2 FQGNSA. The V end lost 2 bases, the J end lost 4 bases, and 8 bases lay between the germline ends. The CDR3 consists of 13 residues. CDR3 in DNA: TGTGCCAGCAGCTTACCAGGGTTCTATGGCTACACCTTC. It is translated as CASSLPGFYGYTF.

For this clone: The same CDR3 arises from other DNA sequences in this sample as well. The chain combines TRBV6-6 with TRBJ1-6; 7 bases align to TRBD1. Trimming took 5 bases from V and 7 from J; bases not matched to a gene: 8. The CDR3 is 15 amino acids. From germline, CDR1 is MNHNY and CDR2 SVGAGI (reference sequence). CDR3 nucleotide sequence: TGTGCCAGCAGTCACCACGACAGGGTCAATTCACCCCTCCACTTT. Its protein is CASSHHDRVNSPLHF.

This chain links TRBV6-6 with TRBJ2-7; a weak D match, TRBD1 (5 bases). The CDR3 contains 11 residues. In germline, CDR1 is MNHNY, CDR2 SVGAGI (reference sequence). The V end lost 10 bases, the J end lost 1 base, and 8 bases lay between the germline ends. CDR3 sequence: CAIRQSYEQYF. The CDR3 nucleotides read TGTGCCATCCGACAGTCCTACGAGCAGTACTTC.

The chain joins TRBV5-6 to TRBJ2-7; D perhaps matches TRBD2 (5 bases). The CDR3 sequence is 13 residues long. Germline V lookup: CDR1 SGHDT, CDR2 YYEEEE. Trimming cost V 3 bases and J 4 bases, with 11 bases left between them. The CDR3 protein is CASSSGVTYEQYF. Here the CDR3 DNA reads TGTGCCAGCAGCTCCGGGGTGACGTACGAGCAGTACTTC.

The table lists this clone with a few counts. The chain combines TRBV2 with TRBJ1-1, with 9 positions matching TRBD1. The CDR3 extends over 13 amino acids. V lost 10 bases to trimming and J lost 4 bases; unmatched junction nucleotides: 7. Germline values: CDR1 SNHLY, CDR2 FYNNEI. The CDR3 sequence: CANRDRAGTEAFF. The CDR3, as DNA: TGTGCCAATAGGGACAGGGCGGGCACTGAAGCTTTCTTT.

CDR3 DNA sequence: TGTGCCAGCAGTTACTCGATTGCGGGCAGCTACGAGCAGTACTTC. Encoded protein: CASSYSIAGSYEQYF. The V gene is TRBV6-5, the J gene TRBJ2-7, with D maybe TRBD2 (5 bases). The V gene's germline CDR1 is MNHEY and CDR2 SVGAGI. The V gene lost 0 bases and the J gene lost 3 bases, with 12 bases spanning the gap. The CDR3 length is 15 residues.

The chain is built from TRBV12-5 and TRBJ2-1; TRBD2 is a possible D gene (6 bases). Trimming took 4 bases from V and 1 from J, leaving 11 bases between them. The length of the CDR3 is 15 residues. CDR1 and CDR2 from the germline V gene are LGHNT and FRNRAP. Here the CDR3 reads CASGSRGRSYNEQFF. CDR3 nucleotide sequence: TGTGCTAGTGGTTCACGGGGGAGATCCTACAATGAGCAGTTCTTC. Together with reference TRBV12-5 and TRBJ2-1, the CDR3 gives the full variable domain: DARVTQTPRHKVTEMGQEVTMRCQPILGHNTVFWYRQTMMQGLELLAYFRNRAPLDDSGMPKDRFSAEMPDATLATLKIQPSEPRDSAVYFCASGSRGRSYNEQFFGPGTRLTVL.

The chain uses TRBV16 and TRBJ1-2, with a weak D call TRBD1 (6 bases). Germline CDR1 and CDR2: KGHSY and FQNENV. The CDR3 runs 13 residues. Deletions cut 0 bases from V and 5 bases from J, with 7 bases between. The CDR3 bases are TGTGCCAGCAGCCAATCCACAGGGTATGGCTACACCTTC. Amino acid sequence: CASSQSTGYGYTF.